The 10 T cell receptor beta chains reported below all come from one sample, sequenced in a study of blood T cell repertoires in COVID-19. Data came from immunoSEQ multiplex PCR; TCRdb stores just in-frame clones and leaves some out. The sample consists of about 350,000 clones, roughly 90% of them appearing once. The specimen was peripheral blood. These receptors were taken from a woman aged 60-75 years with COVID-19, enrolled during active disease.

This sequence joins TRBV2 and TRBJ2-1, with 7 bases aligning to TRBD2. The junction had 9 bases not matched to a gene; V was cut back by 3 bases and J by 7 bases. Germline V gene lookup returns CDR1 SNHLY and CDR2 FYNNEI. The CDR3 is 15 amino acids. CDR3 in DNA: TGTGCCAGCAGTGAGCTGTCGGGGGGTGGTAATGAGCAGTTCTTC. Its translation: CASSELSGGGNEQFF.

The sample holds a few counts of this clone. The J gene is TRBJ1-5, the V gene TRBV11-2, with D uncertain. Germline loops: CDR1 SGHAT, CDR2 FQNNGV. Trimming pared 1 base from V and 0 bases from J, leaving 7 bases between. The CDR3 has 15 amino acids. The CDR3 region is CASSLGGNSNQPQHF. Here the CDR3 DNA reads TGTGCCAGCAGCTTAGGAGGTAATAGCAATCAGCCCCAGCATTTT. The whole variable domain, remainder taken from reference TRBV11-2 and TRBJ1-5, is EAGVAQSPRYKIIEKRQSVAFWCNPISGHATLYWYQQILGQGPKLLIQFQNNGVVDDSQLPKDRFSAERLKGVDSTLKIQPAKLEDSAVYLCASSLGGNSNQPQHFGDGTRLSIL.

This clone is a singleton in its sample. This chain joins TRBV27 and TRBJ1-5, with a weak D call TRBD1 (5 bases). Deletions cut 2 bases from V and 5 bases from J, with 10 bases between. Germline-derived CDR1 and CDR2 are MNHEY and SMNVEV (reference sequence). CDR3 length: 14 amino acids. CDR3 sequence (DNA): TGTGCCAGCAGTTTAGGCAGGGCTCATCAGCCCCAGCATTTT. Amino acid sequence: CASSLGRAHQPQHF.

The rearrangement links TRBV9 to TRBJ1-2; weak D call: TRBD1 (5 bases). From germline, CDR1 is SGDLS and CDR2 YYNGEE. V gave up 0 bases and J gave up 5 bases, with 11 bases separating them. CDR3 length equals 14 residues. The CDR3 reads CASSVEAGWYGYTF. The CDR3 region has the DNA TGTGCCAGCAGCGTAGAAGCAGGGTGGTATGGCTACACCTTC.

The genes are TRBV28 and TRBJ2-5; possible D gene TRBD1, 6 bases. Germline V lookup: CDR1 MDHEN, CDR2 SYDVKM. V lost 5 bases to trimming and J lost 4 bases, with 14 bases between them. The CDR3 is made up of 14 amino acids. CDR3 region: CASSGSLGGETQYF. The DNA for the CDR3 is TGTGCCAGCAGTGGAAGCTTAGGGGGAGAGACCCAGTACTTC.

This chain joins TRBV18 and TRBJ2-5; 10 bases fit TRBD1. This CDR3 spans 13 amino acids. V shed 6 bases, J shed 5 bases, and the junction held 3 bases outside the gene matches. Germline V lookup: CDR1 KGHSH, CDR2 LQKENI. The CDR3 sequence is CASSRDRGETQYF. CDR3 coding DNA: TGTGCCAGCTCCCGGGACAGGGGTGAGACCCAGTACTTC. Full variable domain (rest looked up from reference TRBV18 and TRBJ2-5): NAGVMQNPRHLVRRRGQEARLRCSPMKGHSHVYWYRQLPEEGLKFMVYLQKENIIDESGMPKERFSAEFPKEGPSILRIQQVVRGDSAAYFCASSRDRGETQYFGPGTRLLVL.

The rearrangement links TRBV18 to TRBJ1-3; TRBD1 matches 8 bases. Germline V CDR1 and CDR2: KGHSH, LQKENI. The CDR3 spans 14 residues. V lost 6 bases, J lost 4 bases, and 5 bases stayed unmatched. CDR3 bases: TGTGCCAGCTCCAGGACAGGGTACGGAAACACCATATATTTT. This sequence encodes CASSRTGYGNTIYF.

Note on this clone: The germline gene is not matched at one end of the junction; a read error may be the cause. The chain uses TRBV11-2 and TRBJ1-4; 9 positions match TRBD1. The germline CDR1 and CDR2 sequences are SGHAT and FQNNGV. The CDR3 contains 15 residues. CDR3 residues: CASSLGDRENEKLFF. For the CDR3, the DNA is TGTGCCAGCAGTTTAGGGGACAGGGAAAATGAAAAACTGTTTTTT. The full variable domain, completed using reference TRBV11-2 and TRBJ1-4, is EAGVAQSPRYKIIEKRQSVAFWCNPISGHATLYWYQQILGQGPKLLIQFQNNGVVDDSQLPKDRFSAERLKGVDSTLKIQPAKLEDSAVYLCASSLGDRENEKLFFGSGTQLSVL.

The rearrangement joins TRBV4-1 to TRBJ1-1; TRBD1 matches at 9 bases. The CDR3 consists of 15 residues. Per the germline V gene, CDR1 is MGHRA and CDR2 is YSYEKL. J lost 1 base, V lost 3 bases, and 3 bases had no gene match. CDR3 DNA: TGCGCCAGCAGCCATCGGGGACAGGGGAACACTGAAGCTTTCTTT. Protein sequence: CASSHRGQGNTEAFF.

The V call is TRBV27, the J call TRBJ1-2, with D possibly TRBD1 on 5 matching bases. Germline-derived CDR1 and CDR2 are MNHEY and SMNVEV (reference sequence). V was shortened by 6 bases and J by 7 bases, with 18 bases between the two germline ends. The CDR3 is 14 amino acids. CDR3 nucleotide sequence: TGTGCCAGCAGCTCACGGGGGGATAGGAGTGGCTACACCTTC. Translating gives CASSSRGDRSGYTF.